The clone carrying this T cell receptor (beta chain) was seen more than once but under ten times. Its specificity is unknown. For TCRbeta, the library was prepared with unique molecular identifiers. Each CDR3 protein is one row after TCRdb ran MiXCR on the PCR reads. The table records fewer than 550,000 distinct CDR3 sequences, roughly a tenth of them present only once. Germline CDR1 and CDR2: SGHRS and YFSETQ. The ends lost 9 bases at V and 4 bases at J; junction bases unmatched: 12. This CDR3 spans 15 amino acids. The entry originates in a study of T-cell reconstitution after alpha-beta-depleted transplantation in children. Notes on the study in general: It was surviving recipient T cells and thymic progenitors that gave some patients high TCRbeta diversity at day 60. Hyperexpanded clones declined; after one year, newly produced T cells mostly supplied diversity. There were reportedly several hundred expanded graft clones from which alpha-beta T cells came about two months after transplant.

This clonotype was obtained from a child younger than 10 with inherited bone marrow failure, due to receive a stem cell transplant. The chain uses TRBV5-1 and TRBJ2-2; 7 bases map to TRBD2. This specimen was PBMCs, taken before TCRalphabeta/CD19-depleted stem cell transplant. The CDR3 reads CATDNLSGITGELFF. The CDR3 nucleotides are TGCGCCACCGACAACTTAAGCGGGATCACCGGGGAGCTGTTTTTT.